Listed here are 6 T cell receptor beta chains from one sample, sequenced in a study of graft-versus-host responses after intestinal transplantation. Profiling relied on immunoSEQ multiplex PCR, and the TCRdb table lists in-frame clones only, not all of them. The top ten hold about 4% of the sample, which has 15,000 to 19,000 clones, roughly 35% seen once. Source: alloreactive CD4+ T cells from a mixed lymphocyte reaction culture, taken before intestinal transplant. Specified subset: CFSE-low proliferating T cells sorted from approximately six-day pre-transplant mixed lymphocyte reaction (GvH or HvG direction). Source of these receptors: a human patient who received an intestinal transplant.

V is TRBV14 and J is TRBJ1-5; D call uncertain. Germline values: CDR1 SGHDN, CDR2 FVKESK. Between the trimmed V and J ends, which lost 5 bases and 9 bases, there was a span of 14 bases. The CDR3 is 13 residues long. This CDR3 is CASSYNINGPQHF. As DNA, the CDR3 is TGTGCCAGCAGCTATAATATCAATGGGCCCCAGCATTTT.

This clone turned up a few times. The chain employs TRBV10-2 and TRBJ1-2; possible D gene TRBD1, 6 bases. The V gene lost 4 bases and the J gene lost 3 bases, with 6 bases spanning the gap. CDR3 length: 12 amino acids. The V gene's germline CDR1 is WSHSY and CDR2 SAAADI. CDR3 sequence: CASSGQDYGYTF. In nucleotides, the CDR3 is TGCGCCAGCAGTGGACAGGACTATGGCTACACCTTC.

This clone came up a few times. This chain links TRBV27 with TRBJ1-1, with 7 bases that match TRBD1. V lost 5 bases, J lost 2 bases, and 14 bases stayed unmatched. CDR1 is MNHEY, CDR2 SMNVEV, per germline (reference sequence). The CDR3 consists of 17 residues. The CDR3 sequence is CASSRLDRSYQNTEAFF. CDR3 nucleotide sequence: TGTGCCAGCAGTCGCCTGGACAGGTCCTATCAAAACACTGAAGCTTTCTTT.

This clone was seen a few times. The germline gene is not matched at one end of the junction; a read error may be the cause. The same CDR3 is also encoded by other DNA sequences in this sample. The rearrangement uses TRBV5-1 and TRBJ1-5; D possibly corresponds to TRBD1 (5 bases). There are 15 residues in the CDR3. CDR1 is SGHRS, CDR2 YFSETQ, per germline. CDR3 loop: CASSLGPARDQPQHF. As DNA, the CDR3 is TGTGCCAGCAGCTTGGGGCCCGCGAGGGATCAGCCCCAGCATTTT.

This clone appeared many times. Other nucleotide sequences in the sample specify the same CDR3. In nucleotides, the CDR3 is TGCAGCGTCAACGGGGGGGGACAGGGGGCTTCCGAGCAGTACTTC. Protein: CSVNGGGQGASEQYF. V gene TRBV29-1 combines with J gene TRBJ2-7, with 12 bases fitting TRBD1. J gave up 6 bases and V 6 bases, and 12 bases lay outside the gene matches. This CDR3 comprises 15 residues. The germline V gene has CDR1 SQVTM and CDR2 ANQGSEA.

This chain links TRBV6-5 with TRBJ2-1; weak D call: TRBD2 (7 bases). Germline-derived CDR1 and CDR2 are MNHEY and SVGAGI. Trimming pared 6 bases from V and 2 bases from J, leaving 14 bases between. The CDR3 has 15 amino acids. The CDR3 protein is CASSSLGGAYNEQFF. CDR3 DNA sequence: TGTGCCAGCAGCTCCTTAGGGGGGGCCTACAATGAGCAGTTCTTC.